One T cell receptor beta chain is described in this entry. Sequencing used immunoSEQ multiplex PCR; TCRdb keeps in-frame clones, though not all of them. The sample yields roughly 120,000 clones, roughly four fifths seen once. The sample originates from a study of blood T cell repertoires in COVID-19. Turning to the study itself: COVID-19 samples from acute and convalescent phases originated in the United States, Italy and Spain. In each case, the material was cDNA or gDNA derived from T cells, B-cell-depleted T cells, or PBMCs.

This CDR3 is built from 13 residues. CDR1 and CDR2 from the germline V gene are MNHEY and SVGAGI. The germline V and J ends were trimmed by 8 bases and 8 bases, with 16 bases remaining between them. The rearrangement links TRBV6-5 to TRBJ2-1; possible D gene TRBD1, 6 bases. The sequencing input was peripheral blood. The sequence was obtained from a woman in her fifties or sixties with acute or convalescent COVID-19. CDR3 amino acids: CASFGDTPDEQFF. The CDR3 nucleotides are TGTGCCAGCTTCGGGGACACGCCTGATGAGCAGTTCTTC.